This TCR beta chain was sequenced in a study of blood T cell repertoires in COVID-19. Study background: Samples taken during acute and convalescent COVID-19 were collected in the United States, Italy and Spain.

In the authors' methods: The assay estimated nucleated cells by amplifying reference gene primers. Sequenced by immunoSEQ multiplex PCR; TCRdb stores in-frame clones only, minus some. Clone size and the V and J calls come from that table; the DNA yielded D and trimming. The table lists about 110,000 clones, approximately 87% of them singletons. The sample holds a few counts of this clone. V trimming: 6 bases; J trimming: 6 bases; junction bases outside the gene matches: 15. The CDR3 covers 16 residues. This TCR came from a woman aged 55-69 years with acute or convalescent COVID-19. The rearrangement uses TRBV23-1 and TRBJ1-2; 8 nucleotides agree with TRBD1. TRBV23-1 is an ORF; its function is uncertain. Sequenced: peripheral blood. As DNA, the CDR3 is TGCGCCAGCAGCCGCGGCTCGCCTACAGGGGGGGATGGCTACACCTTC. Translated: CASSRGSPTGGDGYTF.